The 17 T cell receptor beta chains reported below all come from one sample, sequenced in a study of cytomegalovirus exposure and HLA in healthy donors. Only in-frame clones appear in the TCRdb table, and some are missing; sequencing was by immunoSEQ multiplex PCR. Of about 240,000 clones detected, approximately 84% appear once; the ten largest clones hold around 1.3%. Sequenced material: PBMCs. The origin of the receptors is a woman in her thirties in good health and CMV-seropositive.

V is TRBV28 and J is TRBJ2-7; 12 bases match TRBD2. Germline CDR1 MDHEN, CDR2 SYDVKM. With 4 bases clipped from V and 2 bases from J, the junction kept 6 bases outside the gene matches. This CDR3 contains 16 residues. CDR3 DNA sequence: TGTGCCAGCAGTTCCCCCCGGACTAGCGGGACCTACGAGCAGTACTTC. This sequence encodes CASSSPRTSGTYEQYF.

V is TRBV10-3 and J is TRBJ1-5, with D perhaps TRBD1 (5 bases). CDR1 ENHRY and CDR2 SYGVKD come from the germline V gene. CDR3 length: 15 amino acids. V lost 4 bases and J 3 bases, leaving 13 bases between the germline ends. The CDR3 DNA follows: TGTGCCATCAGTGTTGACAGACTCACCAATCAGCCCCAGCATTTT. Protein product: CAISVDRLTNQPQHF.

The rearrangement links TRBV5-8 to TRBJ2-3; D perhaps matches TRBD2 (5 bases). Germline V CDR1 and CDR2: SGHTS, YDEGEE. V was pared by 2 bases and J by 1 base, with 14 bases between. The CDR3 is 16 residues long. The CDR3 DNA reads TGTGCCAGCAGCTTCGTCGCACGGGGTGGCACAGATACGCAGTATTTT. Its protein is CASSFVARGGTDTQYF.

This clone was recorded only once. V gene TRBV28 combines with J gene TRBJ1-5; maybe TRBD1 (6 bases). The CDR3 is 14 residues long. Germline V CDR1 and CDR2: MDHEN, SYDVKM. V shed 10 bases and J shed 7 bases, with 20 bases lying between them. CDR3 amino acids: CATSSARGGQPQHF. The CDR3 DNA follows: TGTGCCACCTCTTCGGCAAGGGGGGGGCAGCCCCAGCATTTT.

Concerning this clone: The conserved phenylalanine or tryptophan normally closing the CDR3 is absent here, so this likely arose from a read error. The DNA is omitted, as the CDR3 cannot be located on it reliably, and the CDR3 follows TCRdb's listing. The chain uses TRBV6-5 and TRBJ2-7; the D segment call TRBD2 is taken from the table without a DNA check. From its first to its last residue, the CDR3 has 13 amino acids. The germline V gene has CDR1 MNHEY and CDR2 SVGAGI. This chain's CDR3 is CASSYSQTSDLVS.

The gene calls are TRBV30 and TRBJ1-4; D unclear. The V gene's germline CDR1 is GTSNPN and CDR2 SVGIG (reference sequence). Trimming removed 0 bases at V and 5 bases at J, with 7 bases between. This CDR3 region has 13 residues. This CDR3 is CAWSVSPNEKLFF. The CDR3, as DNA: TGTGCCTGGAGTGTTAGTCCAAATGAAAAACTGTTTTTT.

This chain connects TRBV4-1 to TRBJ1-3, with 9 bases lining up with TRBD1. Germline V gene lookup returns CDR1 MGHRA and CDR2 YSYEKL. The CDR3 loop spans 16 amino acids. The J segment lost 1 base and the V segment lost 6 bases, leaving 7 bases of the junction unmatched. CDR3 nucleotides: TGCGCCAGCAGTTATTTACAGGGGGCGTCTGGAAACACCATATATTTT. Amino acids: CASSYLQGASGNTIYF.

The chain employs TRBV30 and TRBJ2-5; D not resolved. V was clipped by 2 bases and J by 2 bases, with 9 bases between them. This CDR3 is built from 13 residues. Germline V gene sequence: CDR1 GTSNPN, CDR2 SVGIG (reference sequence). The CDR3 here is CAWSFYGQETQYF. In DNA, the CDR3 is TGTGCCTGGAGTTTCTACGGGCAAGAGACCCAGTACTTC.

The J gene is TRBJ1-4, the V gene TRBV30; D might be TRBD1 (5 bases). The germline CDR1 and CDR2 sequences are GTSNPN and SVGIG (reference sequence). The CDR3 sequence is 12 residues long. Trimming cost V 4 bases and J 4 bases, with 7 bases left between them. Written as DNA, the CDR3 is TGTGCCTGGACAGGGAATAATGAAAAACTGTTTTTT. It is translated as CAWTGNNEKLFF.

V and J are TRBV4-1 and TRBJ2-7; 8 nucleotides line up with TRBD1. Germline-derived CDR1 and CDR2 are MGHRA and YSYEKL. With 4 bases clipped from V and 5 bases from J, the junction kept 7 bases outside the gene matches. This CDR3 has 14 amino acids. For the CDR3, the DNA is TGCGCCAGCAGCCGACCGACAGGGGAACACGAGCAGTACTTC. It specifies CASSRPTGEHEQYF.

The V gene is TRBV2, the J gene TRBJ2-5; the match to TRBD2 covers 13 bases. Germline CDR1 SNHLY, CDR2 FYNNEI. The V and J ends lost 9 bases and 2 bases, in that order; junction bases with no gene match: 3. The CDR3 length is 14 residues. CDR3: CASGTSGAQETQYF. CDR3 sequence (DNA): TGTGCCAGTGGGACTAGCGGGGCACAAGAGACCCAGTACTTC.

The rearrangement joins TRBV6-1 to TRBJ1-3; 7 bases map to TRBD1. Losses at the gene ends were 2 bases for V and 11 bases for J; bases not matched to a gene: 6. Looked up from germline, CDR1 is MNHNS and CDR2 is SASEGT. The CDR3 consists of 13 residues. As DNA, the CDR3 is TGTGCCAGCAGTGAACGTCAGGGGGTTCCCATATATTTT. It specifies CASSERQGVPIYF.

The rearrangement links TRBV10-1 to TRBJ2-7, with 7 positions matching TRBD1. V was clipped by 0 bases and J by 2 bases; unmatched bases: 7. Germline CDR1 reads WNHNN; CDR2 reads SYGVQD (reference sequence). The CDR3 contains 16 residues. CDR3 loop: CASSESRDSWPYEQYF. The CDR3 DNA follows: TGCGCCAGCAGTGAGTCCCGGGACAGCTGGCCCTACGAGCAGTACTTC.

The chain links TRBV10-3 to TRBJ2-1; TRBD2 agrees at 8 bases. The V and J ends lost 6 bases and 1 base, in that order; junction bases with no gene match: 8. Germline V gene sequence: CDR1 ENHRY, CDR2 SYGVKD. The CDR3 contains 16 residues. CDR3 DNA: TGTGCCATCAGGGACCCTACTAGCGGTTCCTACAATGAGCAGTTCTTC. Its translation: CAIRDPTSGSYNEQFF.

The chain uses TRBV19 and TRBJ2-7, with 12 bases lining up with TRBD2. The CDR3 consists of 16 residues. The germline V gene encodes CDR1 LNHDA and CDR2 SQIVND (reference sequence). V trimming: 0 bases; J trimming: 5 bases; junction bases outside the gene matches: 5. CDR3 sequence: CASSIETSGSSNEQYF. CDR3 DNA: TGTGCCAGTAGTATAGAGACTAGCGGGAGTTCCAACGAGCAGTACTTC.

J is TRBJ1-1 and V is TRBV7-6; no clear D gene. CDR3 length: 13 residues. The germline gives CDR1 SGHVS, CDR2 FNYEAQ. Trimming took off 4 bases at V and 4 bases at J, with 10 bases between the two ends. The CDR3 here is CASSSFGSTEAFF. The DNA for the CDR3 is TGTGCCAGCAGCTCATTTGGGAGCACTGAAGCTTTCTTT.

This chain connects TRBV14 to TRBJ2-5; 7 bases are a match to TRBD1. The CDR3 has 15 residues. Germline lookup yields CDR1 SGHDN and CDR2 FVKESK. J gave up 5 bases and V 7 bases, and 13 bases lay outside the gene matches. DNA of the CDR3: TGTGCCAGCAACCTTCGGGCTAGGGGGCGGGAGACCCAGTACTTC. It codes for CASNLRARGRETQYF.